This note documents a single T cell receptor beta chain sequence. Its specificity is not known. TCRdb's table, derived via immunoSEQ multiplex PCR, lists solely in-frame clones and lacks some. This table holds about 400,000 clones, 89% found once. The sample belongs to a study of Ad26.COV2.S vaccination and SARS-CoV-2 variants. Turning to the study itself: By the intramuscular route, Ad26.COV2.S was given once, or twice 56 days apart.

Study-level findings and limits: Researchers cautioned that TCR breadth and depth analyses may have underestimated total T cell responses.

Germline CDR1 MGHDK, CDR2 SYGVNS. There are 15 residues in the CDR3. V shed 3 bases and J shed 3 bases, with 14 bases lying between them. As for treatment: roughly 20 received Ad26.COV2.S at low or high dose, single or two shots; several received placebo; per-sample allocation not given. Samples came from day 63 after the first vaccine or placebo injection. Ad26.COV2.S expressed prefusion-stabilized spike from the original Wuhan strain. The specimen was peripheral blood, collected in a trial of Ad26.COV2.S vaccine versus placebo. The receptor comes from a person between 18 and 65 years old who received the Ad26.COV2.S COVID-19 vaccine or a placebo. This chain joins TRBV25-1 and TRBJ1-1; D is uncertain. Here the CDR3 DNA reads TGTGCCAGCAGTGAGTGGCATCACATAGACACTGAAGCTTTCTTT. Protein: CASSEWHHIDTEAFF.